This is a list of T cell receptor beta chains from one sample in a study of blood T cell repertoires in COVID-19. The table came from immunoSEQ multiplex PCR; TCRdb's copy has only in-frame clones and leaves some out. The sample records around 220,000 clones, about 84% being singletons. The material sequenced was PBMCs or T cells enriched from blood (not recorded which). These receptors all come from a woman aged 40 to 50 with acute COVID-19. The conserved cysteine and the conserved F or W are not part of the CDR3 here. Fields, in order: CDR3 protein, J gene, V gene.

ASSPDNSNQPQH,TRBJ1-5,TRBV28
ASSLLAGSTDTQY,TRBJ2-3,TRBV7-3
ASSPTVAAIYNEQF,TRBJ2-1,TRBV9
SVAGGMGTEAF,TRBJ1-1,TRBV29-1
ASSPTRTGELF,TRBJ2-2,TRBV14
ASSTSRRQGRDNSPLH,TRBJ1-6,TRBV27
ASSVAGQANQPQH,TRBJ1-5,TRBV9
ASSLRGATNEKLF,TRBJ1-4,TRBV11-2
ASSQQGALNTEAF,TRBJ1-1,TRBV14
ASSESRTENSPLH,TRBJ1-6,TRBV10-1
ASSQRQSATEAF,TRBJ1-1,TRBV3-1/TRBV3-2
ASSLSINRGLKPEQY,TRBJ2-7,TRBV27
ASSLGQGYNQPQH,TRBJ1-5,TRBV5-1
AWRKVGGMNTGELF,TRBJ2-2,TRBV30
ASSPGTGVDIQY,TRBJ2-4,TRBV18
ASSLMGQGFGYT,TRBJ1-2,TRBV5-6
ASSRSRVGYT,TRBJ1-2,TRBV12-3/TRBV12-4
AKRRDLRGYT,TRBJ1-2,TRBV3-1/TRBV3-2
SVLTGESYEQY,TRBJ2-7,TRBV29-1
ASTPGQYNEQF,TRBJ2-1,TRBV6-5
ASRQTGGAKNIQY,TRBJ2-4,TRBV7-2
ASSLDSAFNSPLH,TRBJ1-6,TRBV6-5
AWSSGTRNSPLH,TRBJ1-6,TRBV30
ASSIRGRTDTQY,TRBJ2-3,TRBV5-4
ASSPLPAGSVRGYTEAF,TRBJ1-1,TRBV18
ASSTTGAQGYT,TRBJ1-2,TRBV12-3/TRBV12-4
ASFPGEGGYGYT,TRBJ1-2,TRBV5-1
ASRTGGGYEQY,TRBJ2-7,TRBV6-5
ASSLNTGTNTGELF,TRBJ2-2,TRBV7-3
ASSSRQGADEQY,TRBJ2-7,TRBV11-3
ASSMDRGRTEAF,TRBJ1-1,TRBV19
ASIIQGPSGNTIY,TRBJ1-3,TRBV27
ASSLQGGPQH,TRBJ1-5,TRBV2
ATSDLRDRANTGELF,TRBJ2-2,TRBV24-1
ASSSFGGGEKLF,TRBJ1-4,TRBV7-8
ASSSEAGHTWETQY,TRBJ2-5,TRBV7-2
ASSYDWNGNTIY,TRBJ1-3,TRBV6-5
SVATGTSNSPLH,TRBJ1-6,TRBV29-1
ASSKVETGVRVYNEQF,TRBJ2-1,TRBV21-1
ASSLAPQVAEQF,TRBJ2-1,TRBV11-2
ASSQGTGMNTEAF,TRBJ1-1,TRBV11-3
ASSSSGGSNTGELF,TRBJ2-2,TRBV19
ASSLSPGLGALSYEQY,TRBJ2-7,TRBV28
ASGPLGGAGGELF,TRBJ2-2,TRBV11-2
ASSITGSNEQF,TRBJ2-1,TRBV19
ASSLGQPPAYGYT,TRBJ1-2,TRBV5-6
ASRWRQFFNSPLH,TRBJ1-6,TRBV7-2
ASSLRGRDTDTQY,TRBJ2-3,TRBV7-2
SVDRGQETQY,TRBJ2-5,TRBV29-1
ASSLNWGRVGYT,TRBJ1-2,TRBV28
ASSQEGYGPYGYT,TRBJ1-2,TRBV4-1
AWSIGVREAF,TRBJ1-1,TRBV30
ASRLTGGYDEKLF,TRBJ1-4,TRBV6-5
ASSPLPIAGRSTDTQY,TRBJ2-3,TRBV18
ASSEGLYSNQPQH,TRBJ1-5,TRBV2
ASSPEQGTPGNTIY,TRBJ1-3,TRBV19